The sequence of this T cell receptor (beta chain) was determined in a study of T cell clones after liver transplantation. Sequencing used immunoSEQ multiplex PCR; TCRdb keeps in-frame clones, though not all of them. The table has about 21,000 clones, 93% seen once; the top ten hold roughly 25%. This clone was picked up one time. This CDR3 spans 15 amino acids. Germline assignment: CDR1 SGDLS and CDR2 YYNGEE. The trim removed 3 bases at V and 3 bases at J, leaving 5 bases unmatched. The chain couples TRBV9 to TRBJ2-3; TRBD2 matches at 9 bases. The source of this sequence is a human patient who received a liver transplant. Part of the T cell pool may stem from the graft donor. The sequenced sample was CD8+ T cells from blood, obtained about 27 months after liver transplant. The CDR3 loop is CASSGREGPTDTQYF. In DNA, the CDR3 is TGTGCCAGCAGCGGGCGGGAGGGCCCGACAGATACGCAGTATTTT.